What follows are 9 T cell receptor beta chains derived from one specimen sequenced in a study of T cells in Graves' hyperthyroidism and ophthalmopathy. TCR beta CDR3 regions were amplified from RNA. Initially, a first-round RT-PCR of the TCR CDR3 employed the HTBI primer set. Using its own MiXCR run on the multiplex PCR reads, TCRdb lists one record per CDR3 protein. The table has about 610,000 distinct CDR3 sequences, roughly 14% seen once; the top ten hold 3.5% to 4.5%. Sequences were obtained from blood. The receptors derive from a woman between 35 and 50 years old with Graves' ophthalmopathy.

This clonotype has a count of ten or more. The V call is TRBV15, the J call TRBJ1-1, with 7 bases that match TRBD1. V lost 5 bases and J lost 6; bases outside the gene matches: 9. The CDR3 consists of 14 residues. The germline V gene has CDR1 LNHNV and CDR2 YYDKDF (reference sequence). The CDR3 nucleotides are TGTGCCACCAGCGGACAGGAGGATTGGGCTGAAGCTTTCTTT. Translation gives CATSGQEDWAEAFF. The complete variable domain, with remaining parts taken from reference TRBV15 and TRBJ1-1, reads DAMVIQNPRYQVTQFGKPVTLSCSQTLNHNVMYWYQQKSSQAPKLLFHYYDKDFNNEADTPDNFQSRRPNTSFCFLDIRSPGLGDTAMYLCATSGQEDWAEAFFGQGTRLTVV.

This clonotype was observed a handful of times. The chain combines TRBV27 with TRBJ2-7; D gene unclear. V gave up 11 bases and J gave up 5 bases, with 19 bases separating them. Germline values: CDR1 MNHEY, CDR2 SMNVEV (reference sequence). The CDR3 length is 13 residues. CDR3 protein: CASRAPERDEQYF. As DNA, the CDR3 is TGTGCCTCCCGGGCTCCCGAACGGGACGAGCAGTACTTC.

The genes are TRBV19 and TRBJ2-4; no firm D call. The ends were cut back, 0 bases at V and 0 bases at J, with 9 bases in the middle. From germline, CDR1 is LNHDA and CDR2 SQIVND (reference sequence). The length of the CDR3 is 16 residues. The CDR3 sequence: CASSIDPTGAKNIQYF. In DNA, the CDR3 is TGTGCCAGTAGTATAGATCCCACGGGAGCCAAAAACATTCAGTACTTC.

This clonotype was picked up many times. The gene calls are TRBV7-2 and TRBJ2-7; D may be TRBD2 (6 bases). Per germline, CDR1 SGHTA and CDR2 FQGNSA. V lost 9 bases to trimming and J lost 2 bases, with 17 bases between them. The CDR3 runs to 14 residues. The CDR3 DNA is TGTGCCAGTGACCCGAGCGGGCGAGCCTACGAGCAGTACTTC. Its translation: CASDPSGRAYEQYF. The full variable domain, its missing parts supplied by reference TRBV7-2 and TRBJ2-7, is GAGVSQSPSNKVTEKGKDVELRCDPISGHTALYWYRQSLGQGLEFLIYFQGNSAPDKSGLPSDRFSAERTGGSVSTLTIQRTQQEDSAVYLCASDPSGRAYEQYFGPGTRLTVT.

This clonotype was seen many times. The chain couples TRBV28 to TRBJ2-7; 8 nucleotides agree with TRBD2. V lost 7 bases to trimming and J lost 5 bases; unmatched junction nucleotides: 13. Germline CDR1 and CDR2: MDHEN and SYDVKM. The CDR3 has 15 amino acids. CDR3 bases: TGTGCCAGCAACGGGGGGGCATCGGGTCAAAACGAGCAGTACTTC. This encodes CASNGGASGQNEQYF.

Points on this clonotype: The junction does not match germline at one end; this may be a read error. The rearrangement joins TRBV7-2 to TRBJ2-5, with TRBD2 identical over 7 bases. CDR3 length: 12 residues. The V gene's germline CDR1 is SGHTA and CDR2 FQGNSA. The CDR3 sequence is CASSLARGLRHF. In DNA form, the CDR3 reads TGTGCCAGCAGCTTAGCCCGGGGACTAAGGCACTTC.

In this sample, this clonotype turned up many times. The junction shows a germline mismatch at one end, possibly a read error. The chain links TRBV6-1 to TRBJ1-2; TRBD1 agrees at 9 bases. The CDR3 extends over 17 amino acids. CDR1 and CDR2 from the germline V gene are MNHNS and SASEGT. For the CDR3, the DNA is TGTGCCAGCAGTGGCCGGGACAGGGTGCCCTCCAACTGTGGCTACACCTTC. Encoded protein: CASSGRDRVPSNCGYTF.

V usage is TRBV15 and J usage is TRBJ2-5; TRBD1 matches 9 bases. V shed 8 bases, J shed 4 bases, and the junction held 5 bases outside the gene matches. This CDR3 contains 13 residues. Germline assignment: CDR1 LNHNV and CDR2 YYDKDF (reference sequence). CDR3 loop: CATSGTGIETQYF. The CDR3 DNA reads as TGTGCCACCTCCGGGACAGGGATAGAGACCCAGTACTTC.

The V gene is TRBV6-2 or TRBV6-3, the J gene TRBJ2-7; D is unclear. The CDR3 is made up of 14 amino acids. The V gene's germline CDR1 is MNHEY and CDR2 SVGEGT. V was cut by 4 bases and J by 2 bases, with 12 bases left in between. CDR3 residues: CASSSSGRTYEQYF. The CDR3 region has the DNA TGTGCCAGCAGTTCATCCGGGCGAACCTACGAGCAGTACTTC.